What follows is one T cell receptor beta chain and its context. Its antigen is still unknown. PCR primers comprised 60 Vbeta and 13 Jbeta primers. Some clones are missing from TCRdb's copy, which holds only in-frame ones; the method was immunoSEQ multiplex PCR. The sample yields around 97,000 clones, roughly three quarters seen once. This sample was taken from a study of cytomegalovirus exposure and HLA in healthy donors. Study results and limitations: Published work reported that the classifier diagnosed cytomegalovirus status with high specificity and sensitivity.

CDR1 is MNHNY and CDR2 is SVGAGI in the germline V gene (reference sequence). The CDR3 is 15 residues long. V was trimmed by 5 bases and J by 2 bases, leaving 15 bases between them. The sequenced sample was PBMCs. V and J are TRBV6-6 and TRBJ1-2; D ambiguous. The sequence came from a man aged 45-65 years in good health and CMV-seropositive. The CDR3 here is CASSRFSGPNYGYTF. CDR3 DNA: TGTGCCAGCAGTAGATTCAGTGGGCCAAACTATGGCTACACCTTC.